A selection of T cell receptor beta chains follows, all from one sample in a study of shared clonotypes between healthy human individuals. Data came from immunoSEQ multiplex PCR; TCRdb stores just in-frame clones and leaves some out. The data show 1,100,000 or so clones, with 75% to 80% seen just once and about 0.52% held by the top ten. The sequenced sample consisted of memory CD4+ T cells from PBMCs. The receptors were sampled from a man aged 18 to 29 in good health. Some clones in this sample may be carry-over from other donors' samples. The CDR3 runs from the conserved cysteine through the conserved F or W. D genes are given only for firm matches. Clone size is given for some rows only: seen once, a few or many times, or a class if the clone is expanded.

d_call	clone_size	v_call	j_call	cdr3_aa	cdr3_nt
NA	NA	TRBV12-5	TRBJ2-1	CASAPGPQVGQFF	TGTGCTAGTGCCCCGGGACCCCAAGTTGGGCAGTTCTTC
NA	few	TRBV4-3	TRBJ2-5	CASSQEGLETQYF	TGCGCCAGCAGCCAGGAGGGGCTAGAGACCCAGTACTTC
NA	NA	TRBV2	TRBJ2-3	CASSDRSPHTDTQYF	TGTGCCAGCAGTGATCGGAGCCCCCACACAGATACGCAGTATTTT
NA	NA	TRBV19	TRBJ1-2	CASSGTVVNYGYTF	TGTGCCAGTAGTGGGACGGTGGTAAACTATGGCTACACCTTC
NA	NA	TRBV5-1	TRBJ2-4	CASSETGPRPSQNIQYF	TGCGCCAGCAGCGAGACGGGCCCGCGGCCCTCTCAAAACATTCAGTACTTC
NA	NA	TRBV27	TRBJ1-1	CASSLDKMNTEAFF	TGTGCCAGCAGTTTGGACAAGATGAACACTGAAGCTTTCTTT
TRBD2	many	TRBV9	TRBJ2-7	CASSVGTGLAGAEQYF	TGTGCCAGCAGCGTAGGTACCGGACTAGCGGGAGCCGAGCAGTACTTC
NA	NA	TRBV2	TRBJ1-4	CASMSEKLFF	TGTGCCAGCATGAGTGAAAAACTGTTTTTT
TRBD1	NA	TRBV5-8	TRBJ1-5	CASGGTGNQPQHF	TGTGCCAGCGGCGGGACAGGCAATCAGCCCCAGCATTTT
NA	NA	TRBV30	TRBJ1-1	CAWSEGTQTEAFF	TGTGCCTGGAGTGAGGGGACGCAGACTGAAGCTTTCTTT
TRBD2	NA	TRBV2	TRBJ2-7	CASVAGLSYEQYF	TGTGCCAGCGTAGCGGGACTCTCCTACGAGCAGTACTTC
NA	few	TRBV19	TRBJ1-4	CASSIGTPEKLFF	TGTGCCAGTAGTATCGGGACACCCGAAAAACTGTTTTTT
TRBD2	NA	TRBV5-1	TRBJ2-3	CASSSGLAGDTQYF	TGCGCCAGCAGCTCAGGACTAGCCGGCGATACGCAGTATTTT
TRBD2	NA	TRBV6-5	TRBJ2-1	CASSYSSSGTHNEQFF	TGTGCCAGCAGTTACTCTTCTAGCGGGACCCATAATGAGCAGTTCTTC
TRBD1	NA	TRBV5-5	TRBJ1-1	CASSLGAGQGEYGTEAFF	TGTGCCAGCAGCTTGGGAGCTGGACAGGGAGAGTATGGCACTGAAGCTTTCTTT
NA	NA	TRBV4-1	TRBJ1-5	CASSQPYGNQPQHF	TGCGCCAGCAGCCAACCGTATGGCAATCAGCCCCAGCATTTT
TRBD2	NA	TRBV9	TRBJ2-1	CASSVVSGGSYNEQFF	TGTGCCAGCAGCGTAGTAAGCGGGGGCTCCTACAATGAGCAGTTCTTC
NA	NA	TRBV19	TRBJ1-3	CASSMGSYIGGSGNTIYF	TGTGCCAGTAGTATGGGCTCGTATATCGGGGGCTCTGGAAACACCATATATTTT
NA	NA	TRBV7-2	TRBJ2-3	CASSLALGRLTDTQYF	TGTGCCAGCAGCTTAGCGCTCGGCAGACTCACAGATACGCAGTATTTT
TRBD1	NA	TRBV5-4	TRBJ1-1	CASSLGAGTGRGTEAFF	TGTGCCAGCAGCTTGGGGGCTGGGACAGGGAGGGGTACTGAAGCTTTCTTT
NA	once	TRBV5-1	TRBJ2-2	CASSLAVASNTGELFF	TGCGCCAGCAGCTTGGCTGTAGCGTCGAACACCGGGGAGCTGTTTTTT
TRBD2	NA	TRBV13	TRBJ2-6	CASSFSGSGANVLTF	TGTGCCAGCAGCTTTAGCGGGAGCGGGGCCAACGTCCTGACTTTC
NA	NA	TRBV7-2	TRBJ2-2	CASSLYSFTGELFF	TGTGCCAGCAGCTTATACAGCTTCACCGGGGAGCTGTTTTTT
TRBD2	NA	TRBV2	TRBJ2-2	CASGGTRGDTGELFF	TGTGCCAGCGGCGGGACTAGGGGCGACACCGGGGAGCTGTTTTTT
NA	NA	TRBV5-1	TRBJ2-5	CASSLLQGGFWETQYF	TGCGCCAGCAGCTTGTTGCAGGGGGGATTCTGGGAGACCCAGTACTTC
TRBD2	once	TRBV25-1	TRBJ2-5	CASSGGTSGSRETQYF	TGTGCCAGCAGTGGAGGGACTAGCGGGAGTAGGGAGACCCAGTACTTC
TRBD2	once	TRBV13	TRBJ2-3	CASSPLSLAELSTDTQYF	TGTGCCAGCAGCCCCCTTAGCCTAGCGGAACTTAGCACAGATACGCAGTATTTT
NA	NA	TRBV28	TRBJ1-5	CASSLDRTWQPQHF	TGTGCCAGCAGTTTAGACCGGACTTGGCAGCCCCAGCATTTT
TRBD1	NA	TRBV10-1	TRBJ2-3	CASTRPTGLADTQYF	TGCGCCAGCACTCGCCCGACAGGGCTGGCGGATACGCAGTATTTT
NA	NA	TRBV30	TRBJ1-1	CAWQRTGEAFF	TGTGCCTGGCAACGTACAGGGGAAGCTTTCTTT
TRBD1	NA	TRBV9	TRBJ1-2	CASSVGGGLYGYTF	TGTGCCAGCAGCGTAGGAGGGGGCCTCTATGGCTACACCTTC
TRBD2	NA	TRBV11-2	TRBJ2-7	CASSSLAGGQSYEQYF	TGTGCCAGCAGCTCTCTAGCGGGAGGGCAGTCCTACGAGCAGTACTTC
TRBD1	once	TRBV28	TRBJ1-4	CASRLRTGGNEKLFF	TGTGCCAGCAGACTGAGGACAGGGGGTAATGAAAAACTGTTTTTT
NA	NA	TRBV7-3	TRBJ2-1	CASSPSAVPNSYNEQFF	TGTGCCAGCAGCCCATCGGCGGTACCGAACTCCTACAATGAGCAGTTCTTC
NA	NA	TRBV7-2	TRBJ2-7	CASSRNGQAYEQYF	TGTGCCAGCAGCCGGAACGGGCAGGCCTACGAGCAGTACTTC
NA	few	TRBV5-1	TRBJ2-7	CASSLKAKNPGGIYEQYF	TGCGCCAGCAGCTTGAAGGCGAAAAACCCGGGCGGAATCTACGAGCAGTACTTC
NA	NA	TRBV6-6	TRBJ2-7	CASSYRDEGGEQYF	TGTGCCAGCAGTTACCGGGATGAGGGCGGCGAGCAGTACTTC
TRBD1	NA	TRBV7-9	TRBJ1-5	CASSLTPIGQDNQPQHF	TGTGCCAGCAGCTTAACCCCTATCGGACAGGACAATCAGCCCCAGCATTTT
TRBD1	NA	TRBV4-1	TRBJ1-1	CASSIDRVTFF	TGCGCCAGCAGCATAGACAGGGTAACTTTCTTT
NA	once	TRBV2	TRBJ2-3	CASSEAFTGTQYF	TGTGCCAGCAGTGAAGCCTTCACGGGGACGCAGTATTTT
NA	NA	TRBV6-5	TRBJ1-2	CASSQTQDNNYGYTF	TGTGCCAGCAGTCAAACCCAAGACAATAACTATGGCTACACCTTC
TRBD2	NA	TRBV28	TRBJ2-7	CASRYERGIYEQYF	TGTGCCAGCAGGTACGAGCGGGGAATTTACGAGCAGTACTTC
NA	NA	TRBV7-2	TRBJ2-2	CASSHSYGRRTGELFF	TGTGCCAGCAGCCATTCTTACGGGAGACGCACCGGGGAGCTGTTTTTT